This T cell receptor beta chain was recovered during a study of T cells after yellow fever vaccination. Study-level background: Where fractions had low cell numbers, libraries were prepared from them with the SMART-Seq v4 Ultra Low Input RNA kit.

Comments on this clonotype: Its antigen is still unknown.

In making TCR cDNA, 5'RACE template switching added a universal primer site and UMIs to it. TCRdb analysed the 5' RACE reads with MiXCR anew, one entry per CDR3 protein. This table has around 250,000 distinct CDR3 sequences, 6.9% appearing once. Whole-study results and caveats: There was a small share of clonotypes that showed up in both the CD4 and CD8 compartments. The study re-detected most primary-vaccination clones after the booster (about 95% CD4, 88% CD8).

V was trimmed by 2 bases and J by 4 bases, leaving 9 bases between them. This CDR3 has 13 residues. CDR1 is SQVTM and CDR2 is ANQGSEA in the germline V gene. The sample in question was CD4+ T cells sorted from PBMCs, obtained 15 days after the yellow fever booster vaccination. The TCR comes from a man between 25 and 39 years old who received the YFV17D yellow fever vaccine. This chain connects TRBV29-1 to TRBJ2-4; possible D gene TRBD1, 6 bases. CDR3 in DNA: TGCAGCGTTGAAAGCGACAGGAAAAACATTCAGTACTTC. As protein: CSVESDRKNIQYF.